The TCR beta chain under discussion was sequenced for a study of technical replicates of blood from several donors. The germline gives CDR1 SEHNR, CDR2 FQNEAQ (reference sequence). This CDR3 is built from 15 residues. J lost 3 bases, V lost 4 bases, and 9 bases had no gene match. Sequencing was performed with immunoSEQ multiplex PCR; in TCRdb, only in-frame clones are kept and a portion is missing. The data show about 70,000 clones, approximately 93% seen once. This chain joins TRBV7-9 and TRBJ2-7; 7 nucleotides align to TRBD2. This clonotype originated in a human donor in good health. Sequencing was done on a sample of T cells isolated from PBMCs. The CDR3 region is CASSSLTGGYYEQYF. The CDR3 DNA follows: TGTGCCAGCAGCTCCCTGACGGGAGGTTACTACGAGCAGTACTTC.